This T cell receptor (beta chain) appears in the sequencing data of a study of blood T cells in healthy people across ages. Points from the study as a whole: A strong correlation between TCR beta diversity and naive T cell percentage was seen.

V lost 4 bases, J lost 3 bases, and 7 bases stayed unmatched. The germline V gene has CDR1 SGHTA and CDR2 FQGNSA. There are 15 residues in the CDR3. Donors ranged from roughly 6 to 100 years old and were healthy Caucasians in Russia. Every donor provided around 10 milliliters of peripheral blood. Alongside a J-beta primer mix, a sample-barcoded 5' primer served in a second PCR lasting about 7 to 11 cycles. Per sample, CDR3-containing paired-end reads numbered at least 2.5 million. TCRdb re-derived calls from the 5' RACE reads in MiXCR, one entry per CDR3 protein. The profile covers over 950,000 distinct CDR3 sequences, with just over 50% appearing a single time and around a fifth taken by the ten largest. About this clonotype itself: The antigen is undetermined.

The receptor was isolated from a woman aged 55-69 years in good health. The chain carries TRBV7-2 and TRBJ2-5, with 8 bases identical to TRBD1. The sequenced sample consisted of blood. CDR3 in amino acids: CASSSYRTGKETQYF. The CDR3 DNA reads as TGTGCCAGCAGCTCCTATCGGACAGGGAAAGAGACCCAGTACTTC. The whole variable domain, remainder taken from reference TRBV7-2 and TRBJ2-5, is GAGVSQSPSNKVTEKGKDVELRCDPISGHTALYWYRQSLGQGLEFLIYFQGNSAPDKSGLPSDRFSAERTGGSVSTLTIQRTQQEDSAVYLCASSSYRTGKETQYFGPGTRLLVL.